This TCR beta chain was identified during a study of spatial heterogeneity in lung cancer. Turning to the study itself: There was a strong correlation between the counts of TCR transcripts measured in tumor regions and a T cell transcriptional module score that was calculated from matched bulk RNA-seq. In the raw reads, each unique TCR and UMI combination was present more than ten times on average.

The sample's time point: sample taken at primary tumor resection. Patients with untreated early-stage non-small cell lung cancer, numbering 72, were the donors. Sequencing of whole RNA from tumor, nontumor lung or frozen PBMC involved no sorting. This CDR3 is 14 amino acids long. After removal of 2 bases from V and 4 bases from J, the junction contained 4 bases not matched to a gene. The germline CDR1 and CDR2 sequences are MNHEY and SVGEGT. By proportion, this clonotype is medium-sized. Its antigen is still unknown. TCRdb redid the calling of the 5' RACE reads with MiXCR, one entry per CDR3 protein. Among 23,000 or so distinct CDR3 sequences listed, roughly 6.7% were seen once. Study conclusions and caveats: How many expanded intratumoral alpha and beta TCRs were present tracked the tumor mutation count, which was a count of nonsynonymous mutations.

The chain is built from TRBV6-2 or TRBV6-3 and TRBJ2-7, with 8 bases aligning to TRBD2. The sequenced sample was lung tumor tissue, obtained at surgery. The clonotype was recovered from a male donor with early-stage non-small cell lung cancer. The CDR3 here is CASSYREGRYEQYF. The CDR3 nucleotides read TGTGCCAGCAGTTACCGGGAGGGCCGATACGAGCAGTACTTC.